This is a list of T cell receptor beta chains from one sample in a study of T cells in Graves' hyperthyroidism and ophthalmopathy. TCRdb recomputed calls from the multiplex PCR reads with MiXCR, one row per CDR3 protein. The sample contains a few hundred thousand distinct CDR3 sequences, approximately 14% of which appear only once. Sequencing input: blood. The receptors were gathered from a woman younger than 35 with Graves' hyperthyroidism that later progressed to Graves' ophthalmopathy. CDR3s include the opening cysteine and the closing phenylalanine or tryptophan. Fields, in order: D gene, J gene, V gene, clone size, CDR3 protein, CDR3 DNA. D genes are given only for firm matches. Not every row has a clone size; where given, it reads once, few, many or a size class.

TRBD1 TRBJ2-3 TRBV7-8 - CASSTVTGKSTDTQYF TGTGCCAGCAGCACCGTGACAGGGAAAAGCACAGATACGCAGTATTTT
- TRBJ2-7 TRBV20-1 - CSARDLLGDATYEQYF TGCAGTGCTAGAGACCTCCTCGGGGACGCAACCTACGAGCAGTACTTC
- TRBJ2-2 TRBV4-1 - CASSQDEGVDRTGELFF TGCGCCAGCAGCCAAGATGAGGGAGTGGATCGTACCGGGGAGCTGTTTTTT
- TRBJ2-1 TRBV28 many CASSLSGSERPTYNEQFF TGTGCCAGCAGTTTATCTGGGTCTGAGCGACCGACTTACAATGAGCAGTTCTTC
TRBD2 TRBJ2-5 TRBV27 many CASSLLARGGETQYF TGTGCCAGCAGTTTATTGGCCCGGGGGGGAGAGACCCAGTACTTC
- TRBJ2-7 TRBV27 - CASSLYQRARNEQYF TGTGCCAGCAGTTTATACCAACGCGCCCGCAACGAGCAGTACTTC
- TRBJ2-7 TRBV20-1 many CSARATGLPTYEQYF TGCAGTGCTAGAGCCACCGGACTGCCAACCTACGAGCAGTACTTC
TRBD2 TRBJ2-1 TRBV15 - CATSRDRLAGDNEQFF TGTGCCACCAGCAGAGATCGACTAGCGGGCGACAATGAGCAGTTCTTC
TRBD1 TRBJ2-7 TRBV20-1 many CSAGEPGQPYEQYF TGCAGTGCCGGTGAACCGGGACAGCCGTACGAGCAGTACTTC
- TRBJ1-5 TRBV19 few CASSIGLPVEPQHF TGTGCCAGTAGTATTGGACTGCCGGTAGAGCCCCAGCATTTT
TRBD1 TRBJ1-6 TRBV9 - CASSNDRGSPLHF TGTGCCAGCAGCAACGACAGGGGCTCACCCCTCCACTTT
TRBD1 TRBJ1-1 TRBV30 - CAYTRDRGARRAEAFF TGTGCCTATACCCGGGACAGGGGTGCGCGGAGGGCTGAAGCTTTCTTT
- TRBJ2-7 TRBV6-6 few CASSYSDAWGGEQYF TGTGCCAGCAGTTACTCCGACGCCTGGGGAGGCGAGCAGTACTTC
- TRBJ2-2 TRBV12-3/TRBV12-4 - CASRLQENTGELFF TGTGCCAGCAGACTACAGGAAAACACCGGGGAGCTGTTTTTT
- TRBJ2-2 TRBV11-2 - CASSPPRERNTGELFF TGTGCCAGCAGCCCCCCAAGGGAGCGAAACACCGGGGAGCTGTTTTTT
TRBD2 TRBJ2-3 TRBV29-1 few CSVERTSGNTQYF TGCAGCGTTGAACGGACTAGCGGAAATACGCAGTATTTT
TRBD1 TRBJ1-3 TRBV20-1 - CSARNPGGQNTIYF TGCAGTGCTAGGAACCCAGGGGGCCAGAACACCATATATTTT